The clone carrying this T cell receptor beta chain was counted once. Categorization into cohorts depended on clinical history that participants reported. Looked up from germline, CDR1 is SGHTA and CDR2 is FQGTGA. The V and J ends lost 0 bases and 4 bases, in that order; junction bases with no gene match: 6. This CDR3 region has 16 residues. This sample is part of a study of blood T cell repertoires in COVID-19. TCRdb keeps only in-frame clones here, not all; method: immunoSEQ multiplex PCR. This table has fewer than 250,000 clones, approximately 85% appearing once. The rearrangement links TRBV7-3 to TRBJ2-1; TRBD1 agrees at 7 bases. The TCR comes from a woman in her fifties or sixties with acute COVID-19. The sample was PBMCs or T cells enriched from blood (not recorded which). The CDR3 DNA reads TGTGCCAGCAGCTTAACTGGGACAGTAACGTACAATGAGCAGTTCTTC. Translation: CASSLTGTVTYNEQFF.